This T cell receptor (beta chain) is from a study of human T cells and chemical hapten exposure. The overall study: It was small differences in pooled library volume that mainly caused per-sample TCR yields to vary.

This clonotype was counted ten times or more. Antigen: not known. Whole blood, unfractionated, served as the material for total RNA extraction. Unique molecular identifiers were attached to individual cDNA molecules during library preparation. Original processing notes: Counts of TCRs in each sample centred on a median of about 99,000 and extended from about 24,000 to 680,000. TCRdb re-called the 5' RACE reads through MiXCR, storing one row per CDR3 protein. Here the V and J calls rest on TCRdb's processing, not on the authors' analysis. The sample contains about 140,000 distinct CDR3 sequences, 3.5% to 5% of which appear only once. Study findings and constraints: TCRs exceeding a frequency of 1 in 1000 stayed unchanged under DPC sensitization.

Trimming took off 1 base at V and 5 bases at J, with 22 bases between the two ends. Germline V gene lookup returns CDR1 LGHNA and CDR2 YSLEER. The CDR3 has 18 amino acids. The V call is TRBV4-3, the J call TRBJ2-3; D is unresolved. This clonotype was obtained from a female donor in good health. CDR3 loop: CASSQGRLGLLDGDTQYF. DNA of the CDR3: TGCGCCAGCAGCCAAGGTCGGCTCGGCCTCCTGGACGGAGATACGCAGTATTTT.